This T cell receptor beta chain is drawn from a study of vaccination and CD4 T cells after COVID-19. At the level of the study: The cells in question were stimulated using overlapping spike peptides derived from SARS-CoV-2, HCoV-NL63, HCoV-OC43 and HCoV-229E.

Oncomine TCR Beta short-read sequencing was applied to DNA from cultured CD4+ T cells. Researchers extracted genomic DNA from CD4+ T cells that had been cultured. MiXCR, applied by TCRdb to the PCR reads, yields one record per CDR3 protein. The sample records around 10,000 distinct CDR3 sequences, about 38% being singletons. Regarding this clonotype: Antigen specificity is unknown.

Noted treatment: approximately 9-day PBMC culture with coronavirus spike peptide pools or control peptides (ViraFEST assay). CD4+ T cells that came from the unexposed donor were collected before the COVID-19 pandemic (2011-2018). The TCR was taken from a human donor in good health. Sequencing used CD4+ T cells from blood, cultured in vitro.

The CDR3 sequence is CASSYPNGQVMSEQYF. The CDR3 nucleotides are TGTGCCAGCAGTTATCCCAATGGACAGGTAATGAGTGAGCAGTACTTC. V is TRBV28 and J is TRBJ2-7, with 7 bases that match TRBD1. After removal of 4 bases from V and 7 bases from J, the junction contained 16 bases not matched to a gene. Germline V CDR1 and CDR2: MDHEN, SYDVKM. The CDR3 is made up of 16 amino acids.